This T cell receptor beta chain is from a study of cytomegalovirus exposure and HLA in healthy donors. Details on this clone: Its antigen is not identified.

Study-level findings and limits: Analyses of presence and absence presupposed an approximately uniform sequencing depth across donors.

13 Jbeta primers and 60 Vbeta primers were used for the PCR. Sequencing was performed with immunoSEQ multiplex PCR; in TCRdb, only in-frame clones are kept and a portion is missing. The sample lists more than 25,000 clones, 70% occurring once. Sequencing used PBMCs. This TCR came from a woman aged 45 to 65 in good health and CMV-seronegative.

CDR3 residues: CASSRGQGYYEQYF. In nucleotides, the CDR3 is TGTGCCAGCAGCAGGGGACAGGGGTACTACGAGCAGTACTTC. The gene calls are TRBV6-1 and TRBJ2-7; 10 nucleotides align to TRBD1. There are 14 residues in the CDR3. The germline CDR1 and CDR2 sequences are MNHNS and SASEGT. V shed 6 bases, J shed 3 bases, and the junction held 5 bases outside the gene matches.